This section outlines one T cell receptor beta chain sequence together with its context. Its cognate antigen has yet to be identified. No base qualities exist here, and no much larger clone lies one base off it. The germline V gene (reference sequence) supplies CDR1 GTSNPN and CDR2 SVGIG. Trimming takes 6 bases from V and 3 bases from J, and the germline ends sit 18 bases apart. From the cysteine up to the phenylalanine, the CDR3 has a length of 14 residues. The kept DNA is CDR3 alone, 42 bases in frame from the first base. Using the deep immunoSEQ assay, TCR CDR3 regions were amplified from genomic DNA by multiplex PCR. Extracted genomic DNA from each cell subset was distributed evenly across all wells of several immunoSEQ 96-well plates, and each plate was treated as a replicate. For sorted subsets, around 0.2 ug of genomic DNA, equivalent to some 30,000 T cell genomes, went into each replicate PCR. Purified libraries were measured with a Qubit 3.0 fluorometer, size-checked on a Bioanalyzer 2100, and measured again with the KAPA Library Quantification kit. Every immunoSEQ 96-well plate was sequenced on a dedicated single-read 150-cycle Illumina NextSeq 550 flow cell. Per the original workflow: The immunoSEQ output contained only junctional sequences without quality scores, so filtering could not match that applied to full-length reads. To assign V/J genes and CDR3, sequences were annotated against IMGT germline references using PyIR, a Python wrapper for IgBLAST v1.9. Reads were filtered out if the reads had weak V/J assignments (E-value above 1e-6), no CDR3, stop codons, out-of-frame junctions, or ambiguous translated residues. V3J clonotypes were defined by identical inferred V gene, J gene, and CDR3 amino acid sequence. To compute the percentage overlap between repertoires, the number of shared unique clonotypes was divided by the size of the smaller repertoire. RTK rarefaction, the Chao1 estimator, and Recon v2.1 estimates of unobserved clonotypes were used to assess repertoire richness. Generation probabilities were computed with OLGA for all TCRbeta clonotypes obtained by the gDNA method from a few donors. This immuneACCESS table, as held by TCRdb, lists in-frame sequences with V and J called but not all clones. Of the missing ones, under half trace to an unresolved V gene in checked studies; the others have no known cause. V and J calls and clone size are as listed in that table; D and trimming were resolved from the DNA. This sample gives roughly 100,000 clones in total; less than 80% of them show up just once. Together, the top ten hold about 24% of the sample.

The data originate from a study of shared clonotypes between healthy human individuals (dated by TCRdb to about 2020). In terms of the full investigation: The cohort included three men and two women between 18 and 49 years of age. The study deeply sequenced blood TCR repertoires of five healthy adults to estimate repertoire size and the extent of clonotype sharing between individuals. Per donor, leukapheresis produced somewhere between about 0.94 and 8.9 billion PBMCs. Libraries were prepared and TCR repertoires were sequenced by different laboratories using diverse techniques, in order to increase sequencing depth and limit assay-specific biases. For each donor, CD4 naive and CD4 memory were each given three plates, CD8 naive was given two plates, and CD8 memory was given one plate. Beyond this particular receptor, the publication reports: The small number of donors limited the genetic and exposure-history diversity represented. Sampling was limited to blood, and TCR repertoires in tissue likely differ from TCR repertoires in blood. Pairwise subsampling indicated that sequencing depth was expected to affect the degree of clonotype sharing among donors. Rarefaction of sorted-subset datasets indicated incomplete sequencing despite the large sequencing depth. Compared with non-shared clonotypes, the clonotypes found in all four sorted-subset donors had higher generation probabilities. Estimated clonotype richness was generally larger for naive than for memory subsets. Across a handful of donors, 5% to 6% of naive CD4, more than 3% of naive CD8, about 2% of memory CD4, and approximately 0.42% of memory CD8 clonotypes were shared.

Healthy HIV-negative adults with no recently reported acute infections or vaccinations were included as donors. All donors were Caucasian adults living in Nashville, Tennessee, USA. CD8 memory samples consisted of magnetically selected CD45RO+ cells combined with CCR7-negative CD45RA+ effector memory (TemRA) cells. After blood collection by leukapheresis, PBMCs were isolated using Ficoll-Histopaque density gradient centrifugation and then cryopreserved in the vapor phase of liquid nitrogen. Analytical flow cytometry was used to check the purity and quantity of each magnetically sorted T cell population. Genomic DNA was isolated from every sorted fraction and measured by UV absorbance on a Nanodrop 2000c.

This clonotype was sampled from a woman younger than 45 in good health. The sequencing input was memory CD8+ T cells sorted from blood. The intended sense of this specimen's cell subset or site label: CD45RO+ cells pooled with CCR7-negative TemRA cells. Recombination linked TRBV30 to TRBJ2-7, with the D call tentatively TRBD1 or TRBD2, each fitting 6 bases. This receptor has the CDR3 CACTPNREVYEQYF. The DNA reads as follows: TGTGCCTGTACTCCGAACAGGGAGGTCTACGAGCAGTACTTC.